The source of this T cell receptor beta chain is a study of identical twins. Study-level points and caveats: Out-of-frame alpha sequences shared by twins showed excess low generation probability.

V was shortened by 3 bases and J by 5 bases, with 16 bases between the two germline ends. CDR3 length equals 14 residues. Per germline, CDR1 DFQATT and CDR2 SNEGSKA (reference sequence). This clonotype appeared a few times. Its antigen is not identified. Template switching, a step in the protocol, added a universal primer site, and cDNA carried unique molecular identifiers. Using its own MiXCR run on the 5' RACE reads, TCRdb lists one record per CDR3 protein. This sample has around 250,000 distinct CDR3 sequences, with about 7% found just once. In addition, the sample was reused for a study of yellow fever vaccine responses in identical twins.

This sequence was found in a woman younger than 30 in good health. Material for sequencing was memory (CD45RO+) T cells sorted from blood. The chain combines TRBV20-1 with TRBJ1-2; perhaps TRBD1 as D (5 bases). For the CDR3, the DNA is TGCAGTGCTAGCACTACCGGGGGAACTTATGGCTACACCTTC. This codes for CSASTTGGTYGYTF.